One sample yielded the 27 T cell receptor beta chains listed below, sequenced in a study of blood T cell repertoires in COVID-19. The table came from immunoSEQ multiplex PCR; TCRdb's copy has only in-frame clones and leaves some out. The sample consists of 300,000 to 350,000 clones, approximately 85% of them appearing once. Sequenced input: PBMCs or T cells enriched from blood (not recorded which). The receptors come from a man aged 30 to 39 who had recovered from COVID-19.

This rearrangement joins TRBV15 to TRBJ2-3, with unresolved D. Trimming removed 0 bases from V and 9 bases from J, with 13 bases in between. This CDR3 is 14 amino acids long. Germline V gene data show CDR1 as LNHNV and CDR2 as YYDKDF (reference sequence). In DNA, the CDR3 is TGTGCCACCAGCAGAGATCTTCGGAGTATAACGCAGTATTTT. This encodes CATSRDLRSITQYF.

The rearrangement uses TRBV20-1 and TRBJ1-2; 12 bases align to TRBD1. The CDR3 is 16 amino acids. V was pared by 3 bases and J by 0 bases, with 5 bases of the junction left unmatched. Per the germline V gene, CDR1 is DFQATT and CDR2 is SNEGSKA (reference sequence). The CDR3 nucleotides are TGCAGTGCTAGTAGGGACAGGGGGCGGGCTAACTATGGCTACACCTTC. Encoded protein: CSASRDRGRANYGYTF.

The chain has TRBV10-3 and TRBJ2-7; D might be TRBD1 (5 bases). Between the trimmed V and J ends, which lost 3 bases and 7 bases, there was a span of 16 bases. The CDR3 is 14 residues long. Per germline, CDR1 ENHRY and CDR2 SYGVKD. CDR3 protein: CAISDPQGAREQYF. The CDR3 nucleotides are TGTGCCATCAGTGACCCTCAGGGCGCCCGGGAGCAGTACTTC.

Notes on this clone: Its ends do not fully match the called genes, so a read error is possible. The CDR3 reads CASSQETGGRTGELFF. The CDR3 bases are TGTGCTAGCAGTCAAGAGACAGGGGGCCGAACCGGGGAGCTGTTTTTT. The chain links TRBV7-7 to TRBJ2-2, with 10 bases identical to TRBD1. The germline CDR1 and CDR2 sequences are SSHAT and FNYEAQ (reference sequence). The CDR3 covers 16 residues.

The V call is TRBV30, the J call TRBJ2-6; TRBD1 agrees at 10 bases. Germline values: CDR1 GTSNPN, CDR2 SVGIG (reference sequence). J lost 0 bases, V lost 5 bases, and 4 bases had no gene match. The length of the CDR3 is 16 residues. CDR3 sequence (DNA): TGTGCCTGGCGGGGACAGGGGACCTCTGGGGCCAACGTCCTGACTTTC. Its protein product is CAWRGQGTSGANVLTF.

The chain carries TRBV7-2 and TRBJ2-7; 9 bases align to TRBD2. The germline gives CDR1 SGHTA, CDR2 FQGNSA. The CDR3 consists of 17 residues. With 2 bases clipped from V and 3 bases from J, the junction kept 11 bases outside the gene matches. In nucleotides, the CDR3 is TGTGCCAGCAGCTTAAGGGTTGGCGGGGGGGTAATCTACGAGCAGTACTTC. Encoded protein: CASSLRVGGGVIYEQYF.

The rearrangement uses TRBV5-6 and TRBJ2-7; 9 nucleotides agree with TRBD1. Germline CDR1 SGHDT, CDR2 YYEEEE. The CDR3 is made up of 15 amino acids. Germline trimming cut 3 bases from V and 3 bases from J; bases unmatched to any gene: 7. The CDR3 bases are TGTGCCAGCAGCTCGGCCGGGACAGGGCGCTACGAGCAGTACTTC. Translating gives CASSSAGTGRYEQYF.

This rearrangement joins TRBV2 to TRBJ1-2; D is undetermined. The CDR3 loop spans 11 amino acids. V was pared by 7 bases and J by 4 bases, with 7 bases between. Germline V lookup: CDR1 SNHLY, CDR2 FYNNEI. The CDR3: CASKQFYGYTF. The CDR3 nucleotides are TGTGCCAGCAAACAGTTCTATGGCTACACCTTC.

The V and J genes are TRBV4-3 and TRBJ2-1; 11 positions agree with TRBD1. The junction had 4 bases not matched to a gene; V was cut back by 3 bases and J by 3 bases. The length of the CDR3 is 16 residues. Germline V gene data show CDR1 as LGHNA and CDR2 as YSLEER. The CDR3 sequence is CASSQGGTGGYNEQFF. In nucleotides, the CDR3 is TGCGCCAGCAGCCAGGGCGGGACAGGGGGCTACAATGAGCAGTTCTTC.

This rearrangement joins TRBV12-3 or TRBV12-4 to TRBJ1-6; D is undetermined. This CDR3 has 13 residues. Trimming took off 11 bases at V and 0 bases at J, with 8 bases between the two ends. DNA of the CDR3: TGTGCCTGCACCATCTCCTATAATTCACCCCTCCACTTT. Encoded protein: CACTISYNSPLHF.

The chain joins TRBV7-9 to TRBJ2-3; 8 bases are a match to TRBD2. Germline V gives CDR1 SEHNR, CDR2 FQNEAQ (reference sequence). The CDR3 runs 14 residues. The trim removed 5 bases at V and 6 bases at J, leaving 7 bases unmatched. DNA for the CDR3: TGTGCCAGCAGCCGCCCGGCTAGCGGGGATACGCAGTATTTT. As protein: CASSRPASGDTQYF.

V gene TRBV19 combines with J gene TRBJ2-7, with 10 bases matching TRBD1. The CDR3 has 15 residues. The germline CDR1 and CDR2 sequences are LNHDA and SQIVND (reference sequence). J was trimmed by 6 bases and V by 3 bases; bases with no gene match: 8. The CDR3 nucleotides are TGTGCCAGTAGTATCTCCGGGACAGGGGCGAGCGAGCAGTACTTC. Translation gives CASSISGTGASEQYF.

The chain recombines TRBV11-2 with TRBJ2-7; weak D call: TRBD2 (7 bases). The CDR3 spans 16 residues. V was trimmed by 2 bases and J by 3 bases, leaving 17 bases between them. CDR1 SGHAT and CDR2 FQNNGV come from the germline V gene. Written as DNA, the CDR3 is TGTGCCAGCAGCTTATCGCGGGGGCCGAAGTTCTACGAGCAGTACTTC. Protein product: CASSLSRGPKFYEQYF.

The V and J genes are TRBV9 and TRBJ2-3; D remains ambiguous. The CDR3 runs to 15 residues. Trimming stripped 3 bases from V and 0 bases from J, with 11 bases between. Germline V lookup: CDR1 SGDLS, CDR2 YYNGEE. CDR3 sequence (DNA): TGTGCCAGCAGCGCACGACTCCAAAGCACAGATACGCAGTATTTT. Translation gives CASSARLQSTDTQYF. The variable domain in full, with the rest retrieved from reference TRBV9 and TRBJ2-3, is DSGVTQTPKHLITATGQRVTLRCSPRSGDLSVYWYQQSLDQGLQFLIQYYNGEERAKGNILERFSAQQFPDLHSELNLSSLELGDSALYFCASSARLQSTDTQYFGPGTRLTVL.

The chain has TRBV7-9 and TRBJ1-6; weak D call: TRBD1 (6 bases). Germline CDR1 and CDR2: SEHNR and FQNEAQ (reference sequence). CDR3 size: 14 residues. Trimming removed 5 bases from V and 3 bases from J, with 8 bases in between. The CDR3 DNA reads TGTGCCAGCAGCGCGGACAGCTATAATTCACCCCTCCACTTT. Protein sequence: CASSADSYNSPLHF.

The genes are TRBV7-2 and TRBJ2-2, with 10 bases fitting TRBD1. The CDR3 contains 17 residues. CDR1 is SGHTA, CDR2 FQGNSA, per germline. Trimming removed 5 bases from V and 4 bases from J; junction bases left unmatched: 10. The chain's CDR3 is CASSAGSGTGATGELFF. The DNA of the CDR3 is TGTGCCAGCAGCGCAGGGTCCGGGACAGGGGCCACCGGGGAGCTGTTTTTT. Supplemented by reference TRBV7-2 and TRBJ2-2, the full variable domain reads GAGVSQSPSNKVTEKGKDVELRCDPISGHTALYWYRQSLGQGLEFLIYFQGNSAPDKSGLPSDRFSAERTGGSVSTLTIQRTQQEDSAVYLCASSAGSGTGATGELFFGEGSRLTVL.

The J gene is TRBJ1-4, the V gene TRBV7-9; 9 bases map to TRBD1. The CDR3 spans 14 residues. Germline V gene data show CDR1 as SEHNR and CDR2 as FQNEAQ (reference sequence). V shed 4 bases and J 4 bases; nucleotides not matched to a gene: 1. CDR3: CASSSTGGNEKLFF. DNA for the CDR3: TGTGCCAGCAGCTCGACAGGGGGTAATGAAAAACTGTTTTTT.

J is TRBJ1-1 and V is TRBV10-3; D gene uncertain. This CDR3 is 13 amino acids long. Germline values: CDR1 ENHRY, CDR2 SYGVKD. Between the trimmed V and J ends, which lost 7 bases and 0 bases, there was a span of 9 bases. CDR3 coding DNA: TGTGCCATCATCCGGGATATGAACACTGAAGCTTTCTTT. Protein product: CAIIRDMNTEAFF.

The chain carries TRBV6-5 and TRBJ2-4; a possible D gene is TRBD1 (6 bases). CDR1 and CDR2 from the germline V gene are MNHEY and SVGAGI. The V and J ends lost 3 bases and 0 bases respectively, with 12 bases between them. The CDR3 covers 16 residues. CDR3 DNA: TGTGCCAGCAGTTATTTACAGGGCTTAGCCAAAAACATTCAGTACTTC. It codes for CASSYLQGLAKNIQYF.

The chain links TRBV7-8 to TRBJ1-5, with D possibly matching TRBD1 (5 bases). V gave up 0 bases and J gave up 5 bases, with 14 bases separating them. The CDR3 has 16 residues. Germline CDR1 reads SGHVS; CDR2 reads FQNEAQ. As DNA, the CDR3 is TGTGCCAGCAGCTTAGCGGGGCTCGGGTTGCATCAGCCCCAGCATTTT. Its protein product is CASSLAGLGLHQPQHF.

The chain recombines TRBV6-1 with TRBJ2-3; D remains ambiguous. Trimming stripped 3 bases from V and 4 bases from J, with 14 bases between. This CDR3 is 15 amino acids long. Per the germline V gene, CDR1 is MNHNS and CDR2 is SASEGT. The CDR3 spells CASSEGLVSADTQYF. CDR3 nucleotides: TGTGCCAGCAGTGAGGGTCTCGTGAGCGCAGATACGCAGTATTTT.

CDR3 protein: CASSYSGQYNEQFF. The CDR3 DNA is TGTGCCAGCAGTTACTCGGGGCAATACAATGAGCAGTTCTTC. The chain uses TRBV6-5 and TRBJ2-1; a weak D match, TRBD1 (5 bases). Germline V lookup: CDR1 MNHEY, CDR2 SVGAGI. This CDR3 has 14 residues. The V and J ends lost 0 bases and 4 bases respectively, with 7 bases between them.

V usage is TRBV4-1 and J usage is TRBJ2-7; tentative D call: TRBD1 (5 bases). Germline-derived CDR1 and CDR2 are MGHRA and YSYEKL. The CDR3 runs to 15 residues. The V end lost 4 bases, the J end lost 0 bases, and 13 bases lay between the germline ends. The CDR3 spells CASSRRGGSSYEQYF. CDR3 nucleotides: TGCGCCAGCAGCCGAAGGGGTGGCAGCTCCTACGAGCAGTACTTC.

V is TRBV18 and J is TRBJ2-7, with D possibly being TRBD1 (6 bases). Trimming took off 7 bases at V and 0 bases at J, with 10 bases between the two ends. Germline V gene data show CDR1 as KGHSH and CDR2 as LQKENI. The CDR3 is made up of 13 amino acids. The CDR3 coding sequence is TGTGCCAGCTTTCCGGACAGCTCCTACGAGCAGTACTTC. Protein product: CASFPDSSYEQYF.

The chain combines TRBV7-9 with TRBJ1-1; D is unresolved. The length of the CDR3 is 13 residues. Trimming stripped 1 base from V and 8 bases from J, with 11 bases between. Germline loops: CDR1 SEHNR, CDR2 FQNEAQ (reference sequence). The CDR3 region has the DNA TGTGCCAGCAGCTTAGAGGAGCGGTTCGAAGCTTTCTTT. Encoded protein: CASSLEERFEAFF.

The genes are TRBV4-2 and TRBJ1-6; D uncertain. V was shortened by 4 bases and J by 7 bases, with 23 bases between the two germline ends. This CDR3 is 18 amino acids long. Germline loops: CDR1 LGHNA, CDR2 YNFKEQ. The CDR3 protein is CASSLLPLGGFGNSPLHF. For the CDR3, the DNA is TGTGCCAGCAGCCTCCTGCCCCTTGGAGGTTTTGGGAATTCACCCCTCCACTTT.

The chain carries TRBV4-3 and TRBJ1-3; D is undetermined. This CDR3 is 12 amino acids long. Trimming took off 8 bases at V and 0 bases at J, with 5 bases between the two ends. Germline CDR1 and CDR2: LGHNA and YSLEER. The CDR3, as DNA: TGCGCCAGCCGGAGCTCTGGAAACACCATATATTTT. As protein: CASRSSGNTIYF.